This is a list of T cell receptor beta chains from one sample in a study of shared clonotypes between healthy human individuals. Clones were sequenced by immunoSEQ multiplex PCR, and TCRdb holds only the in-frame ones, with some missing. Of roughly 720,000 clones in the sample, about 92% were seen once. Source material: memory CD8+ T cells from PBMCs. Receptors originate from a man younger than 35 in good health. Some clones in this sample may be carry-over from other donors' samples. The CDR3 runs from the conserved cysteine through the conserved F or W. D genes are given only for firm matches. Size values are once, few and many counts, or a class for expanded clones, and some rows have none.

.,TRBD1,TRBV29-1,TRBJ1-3,CSGRQGAGNTIYF,TGCAGCGGCAGACAGGGAGCTGGAAACACCATATATTTT
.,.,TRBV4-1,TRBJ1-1,CASSQQGLDTEAFF,TGCGCCAGCAGCCAACAGGGCTTAGACACTGAAGCTTTCTTT
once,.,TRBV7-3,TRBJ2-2,CASSLFGGASAGELFF,TGTGCCAGCAGCTTATTCGGGGGCGCGTCGGCCGGGGAGCTGTTTTTT
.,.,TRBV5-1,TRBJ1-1,CASSYDLTRLTEAFF,TGCGCCAGCAGCTACGACCTAACCCGGCTCACTGAAGCTTTCTTT
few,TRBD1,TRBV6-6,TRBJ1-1,CASSPWDSRGENF,TGTGCCAGCAGTCCCTGGGACAGCCGAGGGGAAAACTTT
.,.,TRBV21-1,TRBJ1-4,CASSKGGIPNEKLFF,TGTGCCAGCAGCAAAGGTGGGATTCCTAATGAAAAACTGTTTTTT
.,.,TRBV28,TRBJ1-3,CAGLGGNTIYF,TGTGCCGGACTGGGAGGAAACACCATATATTTT
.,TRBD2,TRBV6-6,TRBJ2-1,CASSYSIAGENEQFF,TGTGCCAGCAGTTACTCAATAGCGGGAGAGAATGAGCAGTTCTTC
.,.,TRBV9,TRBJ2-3,CASSVVPAGQTDTQYF,TGTGCCAGCAGCGTAGTCCCAGCGGGCCAAACAGATACGCAGTATTTT
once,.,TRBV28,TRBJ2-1,CASSRGEQFF,TGTGCCAGCAGTAGAGGTGAGCAGTTCTTC
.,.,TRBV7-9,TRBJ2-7,CASSLAHTYEQYF,TGTGCCAGCAGCTTAGCGCATACTTACGAGCAGTACTTC
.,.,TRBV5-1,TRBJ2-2,CASSFNVGTGELFF,TGCGCCAGCAGCTTCAATGTGGGTACCGGGGAGCTGTTTTTT
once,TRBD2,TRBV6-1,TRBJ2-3,CASSGPIAGVRTDTQYF,TGTGCCAGCAGTGGCCCTATAGCGGGAGTGCGGACAGATACGCAGTATTTT
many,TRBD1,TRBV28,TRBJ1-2,CASRGTGYYYGYTF,TGTGCCAGCAGAGGGACAGGGTATTACTATGGCTACACCTTC
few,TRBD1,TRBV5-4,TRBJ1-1,CASSLVVGDREYEAFF,TGTGCCAGCAGCTTGGTTGTAGGGGACAGGGAATATGAAGCTTTCTTT
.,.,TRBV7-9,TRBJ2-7,CASSLVMEPYYEQYF,TGTGCCAGCAGCTTAGTGATGGAGCCTTACTACGAGCAGTACTTC
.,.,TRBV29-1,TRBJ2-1,CSVAGDLGGSNGNEQFF,TGCAGCGTTGCCGGCGACTTAGGGGGGTCCAATGGAAATGAGCAGTTCTTC
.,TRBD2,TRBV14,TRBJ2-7,CASSQGYSGRKSYEQYF,TGTGCCAGCAGCCAAGGGTATAGCGGGAGGAAGTCCTACGAGCAGTACTTC
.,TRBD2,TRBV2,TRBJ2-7,CASSRLAGGSYEQYF,TGTGCCAGCAGTCGACTAGCGGGAGGATCCTACGAGCAGTACTTC
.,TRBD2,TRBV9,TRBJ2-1,CASSGGERRLAVYNEQFF,TGTGCCAGCAGCGGAGGGGAGAGGAGACTAGCGGTCTACAATGAGCAGTTCTTC
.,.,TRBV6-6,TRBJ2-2,CASSLIKNTGELFF,TGTGCCAGCAGTTTGATAAAGAACACCGGGGAGCTGTTTTTT
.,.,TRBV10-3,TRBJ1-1,CAIRRDGGLVFTEAFF,TGTGCCATCAGGAGAGATGGGGGGCTGGTGTTCACTGAAGCTTTCTTT
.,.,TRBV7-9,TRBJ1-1,CASEGENTEAFF,TGTGCCTCGGAGGGGGAGAACACTGAAGCTTTCTTT